What follows are 30 T cell receptor beta chains derived from one specimen sequenced in a study of CD8 T cells in Susac syndrome. About 0.5 to 1 ug RNA was reverse transcribed with random hexamers. TCRdb reanalysed the immunoSEQ multiplex PCR reads using MiXCR and keeps one entry per CDR3 protein. The data show tens of thousands of distinct CDR3 sequences, 85% to 95% seen once. The source material was CD4+ T cells from PBMCs. These TCRs come from a human donor with Susac syndrome.

V and J are TRBV29-1 and TRBJ2-7; no definite D call. Trimming shortened V by 6 bases and J by 7 bases, and 13 bases separated the two germline ends. The germline CDR1 and CDR2 sequences are SQVTM and ANQGSEA. This CDR3 is built from 11 residues. The CDR3 sequence is CSVHSSREQYF. DNA for the CDR3: TGCAGCGTCCACAGCTCTCGAGAGCAGTACTTC.

The table lists this clonotype with a few counts. The V gene is TRBV2, the J gene TRBJ2-7; 16 nucleotides agree with TRBD2. This CDR3 has 17 residues. Germline-derived CDR1 and CDR2 are SNHLY and FYNNEI. Trimming cost V 7 bases and J 3 bases; bases outside gene matches: 9. CDR3 coding DNA: TGTGCCAGCATGCCGGGACTAGCGGGGGGGGCAGTCTACGAGCAGTACTTC. This gives the protein CASMPGLAGGAVYEQYF.

The chain combines TRBV28 with TRBJ2-5; 8 bases are shared with TRBD2. The trim removed 6 bases at V and 0 bases at J, leaving 12 bases unmatched. This CDR3 is 17 amino acids long. The germline gives CDR1 MDHEN, CDR2 SYDVKM. The chain's CDR3 is CASSGTRWTRYQETQYF. The CDR3 DNA reads TGTGCCAGCAGCGGGACTAGGTGGACCCGCTACCAAGAGACCCAGTACTTC.

This chain uses TRBV20-1 with TRBJ1-4, with 8 bases identical to TRBD1. The germline gives CDR1 DFQATT, CDR2 SNEGSKA (reference sequence). The CDR3 runs to 13 residues. J gave up 6 bases and V 6 bases, and 6 bases lay outside the gene matches. The CDR3 coding sequence is TGCAGTGCGCAGACAGGGGCGGATGAAAAACTGTTTTTT. As protein: CSAQTGADEKLFF.

The rearrangement joins TRBV5-6 to TRBJ2-1; 8 bases are a match to TRBD2. Per the germline V gene, CDR1 is SGHDT and CDR2 is YYEEEE. The trim removed 4 bases at V and 5 bases at J, leaving 11 bases unmatched. The CDR3 length is 16 residues. The CDR3: CASSTSWGTRNNEQFF. The CDR3 bases are TGTGCCAGCAGCACATCATGGGGGACTAGAAACAATGAGCAGTTCTTC.

This rearrangement joins TRBV29-1 to TRBJ2-3; D is undetermined. Between the trimmed V and J ends, which lost 7 bases and 5 bases, there was a span of 16 bases. Germline assignment: CDR1 SQVTM and CDR2 ANQGSEA. The CDR3 spans 13 residues. The CDR3 bases are TGCAGCGCCAAAACCTACATACTAGATACGCAGTATTTT. Protein product: CSAKTYILDTQYF.

This chain joins TRBV19 and TRBJ2-5; D is ambiguous. The CDR3 consists of 16 residues. Germline CDR1 is LNHDA and CDR2 is SQIVND (reference sequence). Trimming stripped 5 bases from V and 1 base from J, with 17 bases between. CDR3 protein: CASSPRTVGPQETQYF. The CDR3 bases are TGTGCCAGTAGTCCTCGGACCGTAGGACCCCAAGAGACCCAGTACTTC. The variable domain in full, completed from reference TRBV19 and TRBJ2-5, reads DGGITQSPKYLFRKEGQNVTLSCEQNLNHDAMYWYRQDPGQGLRLIYYSQIVNDFQKGDIAEGYSVSREKKESFPLTVTSAQKNPTAFYLCASSPRTVGPQETQYFGPGTRLLVL.

This clonotype was observed a single time. The V gene is TRBV2, the J gene TRBJ2-3; 8 bases align to TRBD2. J lost 4 bases, V lost 5 bases, and 5 bases had no gene match. Germline loops: CDR1 SNHLY, CDR2 FYNNEI. CDR3 length: 14 residues. CDR3 sequence: CASSPGTSADTQYF. As DNA, the CDR3 is TGTGCCAGCAGTCCCGGGACTAGTGCAGATACGCAGTATTTT.

The CDR3 region is CATLKQLPQETQYF. The CDR3 nucleotides are TGTGCCACCCTAAAACAGTTACCACAAGAGACCCAGTACTTC. J is TRBJ2-5 and V is TRBV10-3, with D hard to call. Deletions cut 10 bases from V and 2 bases from J, with 17 bases between. The CDR3 runs 14 residues. Per the germline V gene, CDR1 is ENHRY and CDR2 is SYGVKD.

The V gene is TRBV5-1, the J gene TRBJ1-6; 7 bases line up with TRBD1. V shed 4 bases, J shed 6 bases, and the junction held 10 bases outside the gene matches. The CDR3 contains 16 residues. Germline CDR1 reads SGHRS; CDR2 reads YFSETQ. The CDR3 DNA reads TGCGCCAGCAGCCTGACAGGGTGGGTCTTTAATTCACCCCTCCACTTT. It specifies CASSLTGWVFNSPLHF.

CDR3 region: CASSQDLPPSSTDTQYF. The CDR3 nucleotides read TGCGCCAGCAGCCAAGATCTACCGCCGTCGAGCACAGATACGCAGTATTTT. The chain links TRBV4-3 to TRBJ2-3; no clear D gene. The CDR3 is 17 amino acids. Germline V CDR1 and CDR2: LGHNA, YSLEER. V was clipped by 0 bases and J by 0 bases, with 13 bases between them.

The table lists this clonotype with a count of one. The V and J genes are TRBV5-4 and TRBJ2-1, with a tentative D call TRBD2 (6 bases). V was cut by 2 bases and J by 1 base, with 13 bases left in between. This CDR3 has 16 residues. Looked up from germline, CDR1 is SGHNT and CDR2 is YYREEE (reference sequence). The CDR3 loop is CASSFTGTSSYNEQFF. CDR3 DNA: TGTGCCAGCAGCTTTACCGGGACTTCTTCCTACAATGAGCAGTTCTTC.

CDR3 coding DNA: TGTGCCAGCTCACCCGCAGGGATTGCTAACTATGGCTACACCTTC. Encoded protein: CASSPAGIANYGYTF. The gene calls are TRBV18 and TRBJ1-2, with D perhaps matching TRBD1 (5 bases). Looked up from germline, CDR1 is KGHSH and CDR2 is LQKENI. The germline V and J ends were trimmed by 3 bases and 0 bases, with 11 bases remaining between them. This CDR3 contains 15 residues.

CDR3 sequence reads: CASSRTGGRNEQFF. CDR3 DNA: TGCGCCAGCAGCCGAACAGGGGGTCGGAATGAGCAGTTCTTC. The V call is TRBV5-1, the J call TRBJ2-1, with TRBD1 matching 8 bases. This CDR3 is built from 14 residues. The J segment lost 7 bases and the V segment lost 4 bases, leaving 7 bases of the junction unmatched. Germline V gives CDR1 SGHRS, CDR2 YFSETQ. The complete variable domain, with remaining parts taken from reference TRBV5-1 and TRBJ2-1, reads KAGVTQTPRYLIKTRGQQVTLSCSPISGHRSVSWYQQTPGQGLQFLFEYFSETQRNKGNFPGRFSGRQFSNSRSEMNVSTLELGDSALYLCASSRTGGRNEQFFGPGTRLTVL.

This chain links TRBV7-2 with TRBJ2-5, with 9 bases matching TRBD2. Germline V lookup: CDR1 SGHTA, CDR2 FQGNSA. Trimming took 5 bases from V and 2 from J; bases not matched to a gene: 3. CDR3 length: 14 amino acids. The CDR3 region is CASSMGLAQETQYF. The DNA for the CDR3 is TGTGCCAGCAGCATGGGACTAGCACAAGAGACCCAGTACTTC.

The V gene is TRBV19, the J gene TRBJ1-5; possible D gene TRBD1, 5 bases. The CDR3 has 16 amino acids. With 5 bases removed from V and 4 bases from J, the gap between germline ends came to 18 bases. Germline V lookup: CDR1 LNHDA, CDR2 SQIVND (reference sequence). CDR3 region: CASSATDKTVNQPQHF. The CDR3 DNA is TGTGCCAGTAGTGCTACGGACAAGACCGTTAATCAGCCCCAGCATTTT.

This clonotype was recorded only once. The J gene is TRBJ2-1, the V gene TRBV20-1; 8 bases are a match to TRBD1. The CDR3 has 16 residues. Germline V lookup: CDR1 DFQATT, CDR2 SNEGSKA (reference sequence). With 0 bases clipped from V and 7 bases from J, the junction kept 11 bases outside the gene matches. The CDR3 DNA reads as TGCAGTGCTAGAGATCTCCGCCAGGGGGCAGGGAATGAGCAGTTCTTC. It specifies CSARDLRQGAGNEQFF.

This chain connects TRBV27 to TRBJ2-7, with 10 nucleotides matching TRBD1. V lost 2 bases and J lost 4; bases outside the gene matches: 5. CDR3 size: 15 residues. Germline values: CDR1 MNHEY, CDR2 SMNVEV (reference sequence). Here the CDR3 reads CASSLRKDRGYEQYF. In nucleotides, the CDR3 is TGTGCCAGCAGTTTAAGGAAGGACAGGGGGTACGAGCAGTACTTC.

J is TRBJ2-6 and V is TRBV20-1; TRBD1 matches 9 bases. Germline V gene lookup returns CDR1 DFQATT and CDR2 SNEGSKA (reference sequence). V lost 0 bases and J lost 2; bases outside the gene matches: 14. The CDR3 is 20 amino acids. The CDR3 DNA reads TGCAGTGCTAGAGATCCCACGGGGACAGGGAGATCCGCTGGGGCCAACGTCCTGACTTTC. This sequence encodes CSARDPTGTGRSAGANVLTF.

The V call is TRBV5-6, the J call TRBJ1-6; D not resolved. Between the trimmed V and J ends, which lost 7 bases and 2 bases, there was a span of 10 bases. The CDR3 totals 14 residues. CDR1 is SGHDT and CDR2 is YYEEEE in the germline V gene. CDR3 nucleotides: TGTGCCAGCTTCGAGGCCCCCTATAATTCACCCCTCCACTTT. This gives the protein CASFEAPYNSPLHF.

V is TRBV7-2 and J is TRBJ2-7; D is ambiguous. Germline V gene lookup returns CDR1 SGHTA and CDR2 FQGNSA. This CDR3 is built from 14 residues. The germline V and J ends were trimmed by 1 base and 0 bases, with 7 bases remaining between them. CDR3 coding DNA: TGTGCCAGCAGCTTAGAAGATGGCTCCTACGAGCAGTACTTC. Its translation: CASSLEDGSYEQYF.

This chain links TRBV20-1 with TRBJ1-3; D is undetermined. Germline V gene data show CDR1 as DFQATT and CDR2 as SNEGSKA (reference sequence). V lost 2 bases and J 0 bases, leaving 8 bases between the germline ends. The CDR3 extends over 14 amino acids. CDR3 sequence: CSARQAISGNTIYF. The CDR3 DNA follows: TGCAGTGCTAGACAAGCTATCTCTGGAAACACCATATATTTT.

Remarks on this clonotype: At one end, the junction sequence differs from germline, possibly due to a read error. The chain carries TRBV29-1 and TRBJ1-4, with D maybe TRBD1 (5 bases). Germline V gene data show CDR1 as SQVTM and CDR2 as ANQGSEA. This CDR3 comprises 15 residues. CDR3 region: CSVEGLGATNEKLFF. CDR3 nucleotide sequence: TGCAGCGTCGAAGGGTTGGGGGCAACTAATGAAAAACTGTTTTTT.

The chain joins TRBV6-1 to TRBJ2-1; tentatively, D is TRBD1 or TRBD2 (5 bases each). CDR3 size: 13 residues. V was clipped by 9 bases and J by 6 bases, with 15 bases between them. Germline V CDR1 and CDR2: MNHNS, SASEGT. CDR3 DNA: TGTGCCAGTGGGGACCTCCGGCGCAATGAGCAGTTCTTC. As protein: CASGDLRRNEQFF.

The V call is TRBV29-1, the J call TRBJ2-3; D possibly matches TRBD1 or TRBD2 (7 bases each). V was trimmed by 4 bases and J by 1 base, leaving 24 bases between them. The CDR3 loop spans 18 amino acids. CDR1 and CDR2 (germline): SQVTM, ANQGSEA. For the CDR3, the DNA is TGCAGCGTTGGTGTGGAGCGGGGACAGATAAAAGGCACAGATACGCAGTATTTT. Its translation is CSVGVERGQIKGTDTQYF.

This chain connects TRBV7-2 to TRBJ2-5, with 9 bases fitting TRBD2. V shed 1 base and J 4 bases; nucleotides not matched to a gene: 4. This CDR3 has 15 amino acids. The V gene's germline CDR1 is SGHTA and CDR2 FQGNSA. The CDR3 nucleotides read TGTGCCAGCAGCTTAGGTGGCGGGAGGGCAGAGACCCAGTACTTC. As protein: CASSLGGGRAETQYF.

This sequence joins TRBV28 and TRBJ2-7; D is ambiguous. Per the germline V gene, CDR1 is MDHEN and CDR2 is SYDVKM. The CDR3 spans 15 residues. Trimming took 3 bases from V and 7 from J, leaving 19 bases between them. CDR3 sequence: CASSFPGSYLREQYF. The CDR3 bases are TGTGCCAGCAGTTTCCCAGGTTCTTACCTCCGGGAGCAGTACTTC.

The chain couples TRBV27 to TRBJ2-2; 11 nucleotides agree with TRBD2. Germline CDR1 MNHEY, CDR2 SMNVEV (reference sequence). This CDR3 comprises 15 residues. V shed 5 bases and J 6 bases; nucleotides not matched to a gene: 5. As DNA, the CDR3 is TGTGCCAGCAGTAGACTAGCGGGACATCCCGGGGAGCTGTTTTTT. Its translation is CASSRLAGHPGELFF.

The CDR3 reads CSALAGGSSYNEQFF. The CDR3 DNA is TGCAGTGCGTTAGCGGGAGGGAGCTCCTACAATGAGCAGTTCTTC. This chain links TRBV20-1 with TRBJ2-1; 11 bases are shared with TRBD2. V lost 6 bases to trimming and J lost 0 bases; unmatched junction nucleotides: 4. Germline V CDR1 and CDR2: DFQATT, SNEGSKA (reference sequence). This CDR3 is built from 15 residues.

The chain carries TRBV11-2 and TRBJ2-5; possibly TRBD1 for D (6 bases). The germline CDR1 and CDR2 sequences are SGHAT and FQNNGV. The CDR3 sequence is 12 residues long. The V and J ends lost 5 bases and 3 bases respectively, with 7 bases between them. CDR3 in DNA: TGTGCCAGCAGCAGACAGGAAGAGACCCAGTACTTC. It yields the protein CASSRQEETQYF.